This is a list of T cell receptor beta chains from one sample in a study of beta chain features in type 1 diabetes. TCRdb's table, derived via immunoSEQ multiplex PCR, lists solely in-frame clones and lacks some. The sample lists roughly 450,000 clones; around 10% were seen once. Sequenced input: naive CD4+ T cells from blood. Receptors originate from a young woman in good health. Both conserved end residues are part of each CDR3. The order of the fields is J gene, V gene, D gene, clone size, CDR3 DNA, CDR3 protein. D genes are given only for firm matches. Clone size is stated in some rows and not others, as once, few, many or a class when expanded.

j_gene: TRBJ2-5; v_gene: TRBV29-1; d_gene: TRBD1; abundance: few; CDR3nt: TGCAGCGGCTTGACAGGGGGGCAAGAGACCCAGTACTTC; CDR3aa: CSGLTGGQETQYF
j_gene: TRBJ1-4; v_gene: TRBV7-9; d_gene: TRBD1; abundance: NA; CDR3nt: TGTGCCAGCAGCCTGGGACAGGTTTCAACTAATGAAAAACTGTTTTTT; CDR3aa: CASSLGQVSTNEKLFF
j_gene: TRBJ1-4; v_gene: TRBV29-1; d_gene: NA; abundance: NA; CDR3nt: TGCAGCGTCAGGACAGCGGCGGCAAAACTGTTTTTT; CDR3aa: CSVRTAAAKLFF
j_gene: TRBJ2-5; v_gene: TRBV18; d_gene: NA; abundance: few; CDR3nt: TGTGCCAGCTCACCCCCAGATACTCGGGGCCAGTACTTC; CDR3aa: CASSPPDTRGQYF
j_gene: TRBJ2-1; v_gene: TRBV7-9; d_gene: TRBD2; abundance: NA; CDR3nt: TGTGCCAGCAGCTTGCCTAGCGGGGGGTACAATGAGCAGTTCTTC; CDR3aa: CASSLPSGGYNEQFF
j_gene: TRBJ1-3; v_gene: TRBV7-2; d_gene: NA; abundance: few; CDR3nt: TGTGCCAGCAGCTCCCAGGGAAACACCATATATTTT; CDR3aa: CASSSQGNTIYF
j_gene: TRBJ2-1; v_gene: TRBV7-3; d_gene: TRBD2; abundance: NA; CDR3nt: TGTGCCAGCAGCTTAACGGCGAGCGGGAGTGCAAATGAGCAGTTCTTC; CDR3aa: CASSLTASGSANEQFF
j_gene: TRBJ2-5; v_gene: TRBV5-4; d_gene: NA; abundance: NA; CDR3nt: TGTGCCAGCAGCTCCCCATCGGGGGAAGAGACCCAGTACTTC; CDR3aa: CASSSPSGEETQYF
j_gene: TRBJ2-5; v_gene: TRBV9; d_gene: TRBD2; abundance: NA; CDR3nt: TGTGCCAGCAGCGTAGACATCCAGCGGGGGGGCCAAGAGACCCAGTACTTC; CDR3aa: CASSVDIQRGGQETQYF
j_gene: TRBJ2-4; v_gene: TRBV23-1; d_gene: NA; abundance: many; CDR3nt: TGCGCCAGCTCCACGACAGTAGCCAAAAACATTCAGTACTTC; CDR3aa: CASSTTVAKNIQYF
j_gene: TRBJ2-5; v_gene: TRBV5-1; d_gene: NA; abundance: few; CDR3nt: TGCGCCAGCAGCTTGGCGGCGAAAGAGACCCAGTACTTC; CDR3aa: CASSLAAKETQYF